The next 3 T cell receptor beta chains were all read from a single sample in a study of CD8 T cells in Susac syndrome. About 0.45 to 1 ug RNA was reverse transcribed with random hexamers. TCRdb passed the immunoSEQ multiplex PCR reads through MiXCR, listing each CDR3 protein once. There are some 260,000 distinct CDR3 sequences in the sample; around 83% occur only once, and 0.11% lies in the top ten. The sample consisted of CD8+ T cells from PBMCs. The receptor source for this set is a human donor with multiple sclerosis.

The V gene is TRBV7-8, the J gene TRBJ2-1; 12 nucleotides match TRBD2. The V gene end was trimmed by 5 bases and the J gene end by 7 bases; junction bases not matched to a gene: 6. This CDR3 is built from 15 residues. From germline, CDR1 is SGHVS and CDR2 FQNEAQ. This CDR3 is CASSPTSGSWNEQFF. The DNA of the CDR3 is TGTGCCAGCAGCCCGACTAGCGGGAGTTGGAATGAGCAGTTCTTC.

To note about this clonotype: One end of the junction is discordant with germline, which a read error may explain. This chain joins TRBV14 and TRBJ2-5; possible D gene TRBD2, 5 bases. The CDR3 loop spans 14 amino acids. CDR1 and CDR2 from the germline V gene are SGHDN and FVKESK. Here the CDR3 reads CASSQRVPQETRYF. As DNA, the CDR3 is TGTGCCAGCAGCCAGAGGGTTCCCCAAGAGACCCGGTACTTC.

The genes are TRBV3-1 and TRBJ1-4, with D tentatively TRBD1 (5 bases). This CDR3 contains 15 residues. V shed 0 bases and J shed 8 bases, with 13 bases lying between them. From germline, CDR1 is LGHDT and CDR2 YNNKEL (reference sequence). The CDR3 loop reads CASSQDLGTDEKLFF. The CDR3 bases are TGTGCCAGCAGCCAAGATCTCGGGACTGACGAAAAACTGTTTTTT. Combining the CDR3 with reference TRBV3-1 and TRBJ1-4 gives the whole variable domain DTAVSQTPKYLVTQMGNDKSIKCEQNLGHDTMYWYKQDSKKFLKIMFSYNNKELIINETVPNRFSPKSPDKAHLNLHINSLELGDSAVYFCASSQDLGTDEKLFFGSGTQLSVL.